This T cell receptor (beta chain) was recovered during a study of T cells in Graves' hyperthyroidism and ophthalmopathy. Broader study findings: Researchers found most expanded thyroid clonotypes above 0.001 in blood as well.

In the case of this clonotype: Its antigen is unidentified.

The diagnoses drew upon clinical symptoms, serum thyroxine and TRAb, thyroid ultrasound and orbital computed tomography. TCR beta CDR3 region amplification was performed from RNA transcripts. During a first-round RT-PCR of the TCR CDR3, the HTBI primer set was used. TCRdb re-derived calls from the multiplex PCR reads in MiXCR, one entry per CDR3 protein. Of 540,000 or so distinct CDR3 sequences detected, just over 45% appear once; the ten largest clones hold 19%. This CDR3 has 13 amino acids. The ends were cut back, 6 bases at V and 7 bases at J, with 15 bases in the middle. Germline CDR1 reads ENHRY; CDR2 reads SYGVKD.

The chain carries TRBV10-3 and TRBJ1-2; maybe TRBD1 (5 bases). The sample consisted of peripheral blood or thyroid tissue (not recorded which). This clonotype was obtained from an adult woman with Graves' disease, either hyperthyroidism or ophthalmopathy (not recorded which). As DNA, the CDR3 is TGTGCCATCAGGGGGGGACTCTGGCCTGGCTACACCTTC. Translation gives CAIRGGLWPGYTF.